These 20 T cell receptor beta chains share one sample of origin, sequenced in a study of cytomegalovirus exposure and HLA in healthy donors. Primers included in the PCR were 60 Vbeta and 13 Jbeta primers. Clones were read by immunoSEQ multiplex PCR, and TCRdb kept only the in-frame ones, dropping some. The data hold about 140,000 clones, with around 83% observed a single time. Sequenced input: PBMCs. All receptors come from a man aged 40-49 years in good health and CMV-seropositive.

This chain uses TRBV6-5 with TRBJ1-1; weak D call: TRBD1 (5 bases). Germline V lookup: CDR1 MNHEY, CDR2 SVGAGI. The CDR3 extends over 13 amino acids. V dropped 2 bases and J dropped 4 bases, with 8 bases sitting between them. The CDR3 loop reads CASSYGGGTEAFF. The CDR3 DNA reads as TGTGCCAGCAGTTACGGGGGGGGCACTGAAGCTTTCTTT.

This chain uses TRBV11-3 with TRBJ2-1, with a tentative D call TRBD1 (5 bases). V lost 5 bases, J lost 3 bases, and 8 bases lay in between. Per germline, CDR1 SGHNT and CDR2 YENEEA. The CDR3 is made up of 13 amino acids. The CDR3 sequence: CASSRTHYNEQFF. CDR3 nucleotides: TGTGCCAGCAGCCGGACACACTACAATGAGCAGTTCTTC.

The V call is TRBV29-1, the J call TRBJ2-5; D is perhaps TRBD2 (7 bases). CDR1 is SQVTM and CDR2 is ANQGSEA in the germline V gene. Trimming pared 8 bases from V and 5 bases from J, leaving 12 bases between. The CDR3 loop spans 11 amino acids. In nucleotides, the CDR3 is TGCAGCCAGAGGGGGGGGGAGACCCAGTACTTC. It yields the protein CSQRGGETQYF.

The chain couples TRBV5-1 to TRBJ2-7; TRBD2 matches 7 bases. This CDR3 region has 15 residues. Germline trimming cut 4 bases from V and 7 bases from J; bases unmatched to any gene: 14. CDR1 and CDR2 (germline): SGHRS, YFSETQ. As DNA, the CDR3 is TGCGCCAGCAGCCCGGGCAGCGGACTAGGAGGGGAGCAGTACTTC. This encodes CASSPGSGLGGEQYF.

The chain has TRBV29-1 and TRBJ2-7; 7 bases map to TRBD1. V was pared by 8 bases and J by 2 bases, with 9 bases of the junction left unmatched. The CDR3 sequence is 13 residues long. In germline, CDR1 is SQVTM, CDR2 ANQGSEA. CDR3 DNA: TGCAGCTTAGGGAACAGGGGAGCCTACGAGCAGTACTTC. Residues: CSLGNRGAYEQYF.

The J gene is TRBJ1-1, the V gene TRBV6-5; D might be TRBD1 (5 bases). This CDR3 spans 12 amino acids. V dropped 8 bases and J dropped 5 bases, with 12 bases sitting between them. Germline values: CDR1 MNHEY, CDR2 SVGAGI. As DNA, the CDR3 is TGTGCCAGCTCGTGGGGCGGAACTGAAGCTTTCTTT. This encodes CASSWGGTEAFF.

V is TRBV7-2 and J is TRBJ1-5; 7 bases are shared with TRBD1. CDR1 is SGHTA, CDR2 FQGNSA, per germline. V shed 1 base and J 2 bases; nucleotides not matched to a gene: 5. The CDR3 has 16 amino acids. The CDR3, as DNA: TGTGCCAGCAGCTTAGTCGGCCAGGGGGGCAATCAGCCCCAGCATTTT. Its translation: CASSLVGQGGNQPQHF.

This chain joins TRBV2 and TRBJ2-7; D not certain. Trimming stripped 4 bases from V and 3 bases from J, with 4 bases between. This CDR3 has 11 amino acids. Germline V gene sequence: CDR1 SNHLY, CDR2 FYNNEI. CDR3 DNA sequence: TGTGCCAGCAGTGCCCGCTACGAGCAGTACTTC. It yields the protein CASSARYEQYF.

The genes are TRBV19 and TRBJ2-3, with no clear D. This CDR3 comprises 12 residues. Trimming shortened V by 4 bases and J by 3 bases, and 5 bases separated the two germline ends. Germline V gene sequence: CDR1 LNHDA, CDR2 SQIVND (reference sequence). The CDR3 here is CASSTRTDTQYF. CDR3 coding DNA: TGTGCCAGTAGTACCAGGACAGATACGCAGTATTTT.

The DNA of the CDR3 is TGTGCCTGGAGAAGACGAAAAAACAGGGCTAGGTCCCTATATAGGAACACCGGGGAGCTGTTTTTT. Protein: CAWRRRKNRARSLYRNTGELFF. The V and J genes are TRBV30 and TRBJ2-2; D is perhaps TRBD1 (6 bases). The CDR3 totals 22 residues. V was pared by 3 bases and J by 1 base, with 33 bases between. The germline V gene encodes CDR1 GTSNPN and CDR2 SVGIG (reference sequence).

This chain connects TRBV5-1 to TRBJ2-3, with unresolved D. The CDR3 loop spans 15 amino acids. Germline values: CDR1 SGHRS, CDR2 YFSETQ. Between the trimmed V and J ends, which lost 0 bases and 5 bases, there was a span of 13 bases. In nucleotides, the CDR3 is TGCGCCAGCAGCTTGGGTGTAACGGTCATAGATACGCAGTATTTT. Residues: CASSLGVTVIDTQYF. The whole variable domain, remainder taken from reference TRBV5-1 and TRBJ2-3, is KAGVTQTPRYLIKTRGQQVTLSCSPISGHRSVSWYQQTPGQGLQFLFEYFSETQRNKGNFPGRFSGRQFSNSRSEMNVSTLELGDSALYLCASSLGVTVIDTQYFGPGTRLTVL.

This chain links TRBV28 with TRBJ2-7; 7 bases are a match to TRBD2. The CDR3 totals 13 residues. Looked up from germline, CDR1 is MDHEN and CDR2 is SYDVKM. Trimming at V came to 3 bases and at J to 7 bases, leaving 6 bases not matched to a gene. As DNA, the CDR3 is TGTGCCAGCAGTTTGGGGAGGGGCTGGGAGCAGTACTTC. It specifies CASSLGRGWEQYF.

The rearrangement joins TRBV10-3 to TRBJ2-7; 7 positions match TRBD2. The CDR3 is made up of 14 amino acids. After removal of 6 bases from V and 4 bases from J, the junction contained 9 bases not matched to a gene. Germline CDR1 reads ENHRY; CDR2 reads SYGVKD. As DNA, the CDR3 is TGTGCCATCAGGGGGAGGGAAAAGATTTACGAGCAGTACTTC. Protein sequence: CAIRGREKIYEQYF.

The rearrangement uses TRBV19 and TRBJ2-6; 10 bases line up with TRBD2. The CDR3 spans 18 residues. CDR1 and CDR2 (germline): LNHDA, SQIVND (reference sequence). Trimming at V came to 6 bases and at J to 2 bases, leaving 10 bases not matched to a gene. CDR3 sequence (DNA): TGTGCCAGTAGCCAAAGACTAGCGGGTTCCGCTGGGGCCAACGTCCTGACTTTC. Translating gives CASSQRLAGSAGANVLTF.

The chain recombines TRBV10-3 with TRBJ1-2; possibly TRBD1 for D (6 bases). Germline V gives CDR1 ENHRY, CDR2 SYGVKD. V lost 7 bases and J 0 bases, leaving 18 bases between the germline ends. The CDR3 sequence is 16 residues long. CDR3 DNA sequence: TGTGCCATCACCCGAGATGGACAGCCTTCTAACTATGGCTACACCTTC. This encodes CAITRDGQPSNYGYTF.

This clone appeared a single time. The CDR3 here is CASSLNTGSSYNEQFF. The CDR3 DNA sequence: TGTGCCAGCAGCTTAAACACGGGGAGCTCCTACAATGAGCAGTTCTTC. The chain couples TRBV7-6 to TRBJ2-1; perhaps TRBD2 as D (5 bases). V was pared by 2 bases and J by 0 bases, with 11 bases between. This CDR3 region has 16 residues. CDR1 is SGHVS and CDR2 is FNYEAQ in the germline V gene. The full variable domain, with the rest looked up from reference TRBV7-6 and TRBJ2-1, is GAGVSQSPRYKVTKRGQDVALRCDPISGHVSLYWYRQALGQGPEFLTYFNYEAQQDKSGLPNDRFSAERPEGSISTLTIQRTEQRDSAMYRCASSLNTGSSYNEQFFGPGTRLTVL.

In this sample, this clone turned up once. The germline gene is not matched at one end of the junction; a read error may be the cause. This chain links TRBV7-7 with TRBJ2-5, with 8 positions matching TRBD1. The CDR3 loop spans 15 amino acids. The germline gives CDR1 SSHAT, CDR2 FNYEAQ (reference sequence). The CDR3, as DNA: TGTGCTAGCAGCTTGACAGGGGCCTCTGAAGAGACCCAGTACTTC. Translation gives CASSLTGASEETQYF.

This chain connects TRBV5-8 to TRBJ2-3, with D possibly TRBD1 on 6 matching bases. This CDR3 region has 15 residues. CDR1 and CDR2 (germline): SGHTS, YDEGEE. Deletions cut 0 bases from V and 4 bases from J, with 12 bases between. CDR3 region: CASSLVSGVADTQYF. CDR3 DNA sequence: TGTGCCAGCAGCTTGGTTTCAGGGGTGGCAGATACGCAGTATTTT.

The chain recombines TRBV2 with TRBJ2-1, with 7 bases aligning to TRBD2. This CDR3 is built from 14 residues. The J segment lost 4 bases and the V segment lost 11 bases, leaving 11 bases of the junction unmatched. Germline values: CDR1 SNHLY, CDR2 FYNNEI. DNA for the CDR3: TGTGCCGGCACGAGGGAGGGGCAGTACAATGAGCAGTTCTTC. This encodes CAGTREGQYNEQFF.

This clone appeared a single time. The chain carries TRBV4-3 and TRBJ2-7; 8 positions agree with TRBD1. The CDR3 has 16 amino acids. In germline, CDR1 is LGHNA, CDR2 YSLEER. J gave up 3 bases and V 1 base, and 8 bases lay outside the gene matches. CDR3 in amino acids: CASSQVPGQEYYEQYF. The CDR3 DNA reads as TGCGCCAGCAGCCAAGTACCGGGACAGGAGTACTACGAGCAGTACTTC.